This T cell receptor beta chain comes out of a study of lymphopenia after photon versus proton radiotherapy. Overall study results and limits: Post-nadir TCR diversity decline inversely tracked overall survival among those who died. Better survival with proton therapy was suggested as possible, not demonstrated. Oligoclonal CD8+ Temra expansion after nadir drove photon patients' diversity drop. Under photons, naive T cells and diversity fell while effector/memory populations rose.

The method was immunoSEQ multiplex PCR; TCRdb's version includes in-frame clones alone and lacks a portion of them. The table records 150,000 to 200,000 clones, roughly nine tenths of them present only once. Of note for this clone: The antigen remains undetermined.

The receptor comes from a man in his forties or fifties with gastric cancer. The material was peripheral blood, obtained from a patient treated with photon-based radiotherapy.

The CDR3 spells CASSFPLVPRQGAGGTEAFF. The DNA for the CDR3 is TGTGCCAGCAGTTTTCCCCTTGTCCCCCGACAGGGGGCCGGGGGCACTGAAGCTTTCTTT. J is TRBJ1-1 and V is TRBV28, with 10 bases that match TRBD1. Germline V gene lookup returns CDR1 MDHEN and CDR2 SYDVKM. The CDR3 extends over 20 amino acids. After removal of 3 bases from V and 4 bases from J, the junction contained 20 bases not matched to a gene.